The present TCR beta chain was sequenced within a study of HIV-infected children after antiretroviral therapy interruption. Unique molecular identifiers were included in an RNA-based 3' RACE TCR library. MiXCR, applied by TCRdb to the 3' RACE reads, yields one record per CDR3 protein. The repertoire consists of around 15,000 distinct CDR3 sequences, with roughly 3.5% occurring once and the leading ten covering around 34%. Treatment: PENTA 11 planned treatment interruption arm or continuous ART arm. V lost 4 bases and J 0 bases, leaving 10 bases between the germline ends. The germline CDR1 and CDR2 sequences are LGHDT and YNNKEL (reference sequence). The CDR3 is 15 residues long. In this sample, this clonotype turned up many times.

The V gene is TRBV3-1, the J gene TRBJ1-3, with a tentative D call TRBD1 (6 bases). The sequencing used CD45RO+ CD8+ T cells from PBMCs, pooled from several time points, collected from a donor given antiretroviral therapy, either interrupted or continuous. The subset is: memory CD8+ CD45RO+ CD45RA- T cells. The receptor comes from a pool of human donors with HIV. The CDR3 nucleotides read TGTGCCAGCAGCCCGGACAGCTTCTCTGGAAACACCATATATTTT. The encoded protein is CASSPDSFSGNTIYF.